Described below is a single TCR beta chain sequence and its context. As yet, its antigen is unknown. The data are from a study of T-cell memory formation after mild COVID-19. Study-wide results and caveats: Within pre-infection memory, some responding clones were found, suggesting cross-reactive memory joined.

Germline trimming cut 5 bases from V and 9 bases from J; bases unmatched to any gene: 8. In germline, CDR1 is DFQATT, CDR2 SNEGSKA (reference sequence). CDR3 length equals 12 residues. TCRdb called the 5' RACE reads again in MiXCR, with one record for every CDR3 protein. This table holds hundreds of thousands of distinct CDR3 sequences, roughly 22% found once. V and J are TRBV20-1 and TRBJ2-7, with 9 nucleotides matching TRBD1. The TCR originated in an adult woman who had mild COVID-19 (a few samples of this study predate the infection). Cell type and time point are not known. The sequencing input was PBMCs or a T cell subset sorted from them (not recorded which). The CDR3 loop reads CSAPAGTGLQYF. The CDR3 nucleotides read TGCAGTGCTCCCGCCGGGACAGGGCTGCAGTACTTC.